This T cell receptor beta chain was retrieved from a study of blood T cell repertoires in COVID-19 (dated by TCRdb to about 2020). Looking at the study overall: Samples covering the acute and convalescent phases of COVID-19 were provided by collaborators in the United States, Italy and Spain. The material from the prospective study consisted of cDNA or gDNA derived from T cells, B-cell-depleted T cells, or PBMCs. The dataset comprised deeply sampled blood TCRbeta repertoires from subjects exposed to, actively infected with, or recovered from COVID-19. A freely available public database, intended as a resource for researchers studying the immune response to SARS-CoV-2, is where the repertoires were released. The samples were drawn from the first 160 participants of the ongoing ImmuneRACE study and from 950 to 1,500 subjects provided by 6 global collaborators. Nearly every sample came with metadata listing a de-identified subject ID, COVID-19 status, age in years and sex. Where HLA class I and class II types were available, the types were taken from metadata supplied by the sample provider, not from assay-based typing.

A second Seattle source provided samples from volunteer blood donors who had recovered from COVID-19. Whole blood was collected in K2EDTA tubes by collaborating institutions according to the institutions' own protocols. For TCRbeta analysis, collaborators shipped samples in one of three forms: frozen whole blood, isolated PBMCs, or DNA extracted from either of those sample types. The immunoSEQ Assay, a bias-controlled multiplex PCR, was used to amplify TCRbeta CDR3 regions from genomic DNA. For the original study's pipeline: The number of nucleated cells in each sample was estimated from the amplification of reference gene primers within the assay. To quantify the absolute abundance of each unique TCRbeta CDR3 rearrangement, sequence reads were collapsed and filtered. For each sample, productive Simpson clonality was calculated as the square root of Simpson's diversity index over productive rearrangements. TCRdb obtained this table from immuneACCESS and retained in-frame rearrangements with V and J assigned. These tables miss some clones; where compared with another copy, unresolved V genes account for less than half of the shortfall, and the remainder is unexplained. V, J and clone size derive from that table, while D and trimming were established from the DNA sequence. Recorded for this sample are about 170,000 clones; about 85% of them occurred a single time. Approximately 1.1% of the sample lies in the top ten.

This clone has a single count. The specificity of this receptor is unknown. The record has no base qualities; no much larger clone is one base away. Here is what the overall study found, with its caveats: The amount of clinical and demographic metadata varied by source and participant and was provided uncurated.

V lost 5 bases and J lost 11 bases, and the count of bases not matched to a germline gene is 12. From its cysteine to its phenylalanine, the CDR3 spans 13 amino acids. Just CDR3 DNA is preserved here, 39 bases in frame from base 1. Looking up the germline V gene yields CDR1 SGHVS and CDR2 FQNEAQ. Rearrangement joined TRBV7-8 to TRBJ2-7; TRBD2 aligns with 7 central bases. The TCR was taken from a man aged 55 to 70 who had recovered from COVID-19. Source material: peripheral blood. The DNA sequence is given as TGTGCCAGCAGCCAGACCGGGGGGAGGGCGGAGTACTTC. The encoded protein is CASSQTGGRAEYF.